This TCR beta chain was profiled in a study of shared clonotypes between healthy human individuals. Study overall: The plates for each donor numbered three CD4 naive, three CD4 memory, two CD8 naive and one CD8 memory.

Germline V gives CDR1 SNHLY, CDR2 FYNNEI. CDR3 length equals 14 residues. V shed 5 bases, J shed 8 bases, and the junction held 8 bases outside the gene matches. With respect to this clone: What it binds is unknown.

It was CD45RO-negative cells, positively selected for CCR7, that made up naive CD8 cells, with terminally differentiated effector memory CD45RA+ cells excluded. Findings and limits, study-wide: Clonotypes which were not shared had lower generation probabilities than clonotypes that all four donors shared.

Assay used: immunoSEQ multiplex PCR; TCRdb lists only in-frame clones, some missing. The sample consists of under 1 million clones, about 92% of them appearing once. Sequenced: naive CD8+ T cells sorted from blood. The source is a man aged 25-40 years in good health. J is TRBJ2-1 and V is TRBV2, with 8 bases that match TRBD2. The CDR3 nucleotides are TGTGCCAGCAGTAAAAGGCTAGCGGGCGATGAGCAGTTCTTC. Translating it yields CASSKRLAGDEQFF.